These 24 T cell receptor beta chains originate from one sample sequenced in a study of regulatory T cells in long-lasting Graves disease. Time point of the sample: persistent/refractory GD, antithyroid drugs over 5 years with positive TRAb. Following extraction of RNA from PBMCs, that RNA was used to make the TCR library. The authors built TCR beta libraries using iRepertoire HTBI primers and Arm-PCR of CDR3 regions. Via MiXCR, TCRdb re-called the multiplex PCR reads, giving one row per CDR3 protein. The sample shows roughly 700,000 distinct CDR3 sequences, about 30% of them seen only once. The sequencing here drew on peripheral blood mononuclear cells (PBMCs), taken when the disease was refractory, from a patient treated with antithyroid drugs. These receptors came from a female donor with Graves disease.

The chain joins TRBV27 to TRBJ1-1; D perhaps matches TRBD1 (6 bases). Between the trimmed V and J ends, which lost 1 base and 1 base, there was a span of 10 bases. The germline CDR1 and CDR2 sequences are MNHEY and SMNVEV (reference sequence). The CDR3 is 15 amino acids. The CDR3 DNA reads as TGTGCCAGCAGTTTATATGGGGGGGCGAACACTGAAGCTTTCTTT. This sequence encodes CASSLYGGANTEAFF.

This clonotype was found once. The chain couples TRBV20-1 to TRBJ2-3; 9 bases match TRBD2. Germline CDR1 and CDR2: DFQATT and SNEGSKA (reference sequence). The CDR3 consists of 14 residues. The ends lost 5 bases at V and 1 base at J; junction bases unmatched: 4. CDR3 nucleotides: TGCAGTGCTGATAGCGGGAGAGGCACAGATACGCAGTATTTT. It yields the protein CSADSGRGTDTQYF.

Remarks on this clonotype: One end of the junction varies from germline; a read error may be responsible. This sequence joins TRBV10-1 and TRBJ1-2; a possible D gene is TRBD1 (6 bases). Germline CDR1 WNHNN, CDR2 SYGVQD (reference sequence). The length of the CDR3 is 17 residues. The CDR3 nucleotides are TGTGCCATCAGTGAGTGGGACAAGGGCGATGCAAACTATGGCTACACCTTC. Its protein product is CAISEWDKGDANYGYTF.

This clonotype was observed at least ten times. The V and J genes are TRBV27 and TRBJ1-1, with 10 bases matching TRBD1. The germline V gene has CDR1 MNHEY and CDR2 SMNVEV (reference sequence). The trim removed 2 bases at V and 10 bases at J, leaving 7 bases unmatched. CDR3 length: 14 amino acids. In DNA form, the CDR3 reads TGTGCCAGCAGTTTAGGAGACAGGGGGCAGAGAGCTTTCTTT. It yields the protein CASSLGDRGQRAFF.

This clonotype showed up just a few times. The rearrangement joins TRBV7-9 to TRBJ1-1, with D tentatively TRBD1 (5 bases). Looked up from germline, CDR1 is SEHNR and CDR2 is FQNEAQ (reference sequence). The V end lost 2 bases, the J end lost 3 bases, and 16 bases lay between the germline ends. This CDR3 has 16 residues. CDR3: CASSLPPGTVDTEAFF. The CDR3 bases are TGTGCCAGCAGCTTACCTCCCGGGACGGTGGACACTGAAGCTTTCTTT.

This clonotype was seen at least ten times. In nucleotides, the CDR3 is TGTGCCAGCAGACCGGGACACTTGAACACTGAAGCTTTCTTT. This translates into CASRPGHLNTEAFF. The chain carries TRBV28 and TRBJ1-1, with a possible D match to TRBD1 (6 bases). CDR3 length: 14 amino acids. Deletions cut 6 bases from V and 0 bases from J, with 11 bases between. Germline CDR1 MDHEN, CDR2 SYDVKM.

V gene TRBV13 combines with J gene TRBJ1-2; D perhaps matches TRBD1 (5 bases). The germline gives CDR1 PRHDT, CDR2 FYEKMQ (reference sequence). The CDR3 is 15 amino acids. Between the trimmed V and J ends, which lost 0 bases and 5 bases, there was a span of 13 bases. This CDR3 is CASSLGRDGWYGYTF. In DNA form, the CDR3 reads TGTGCCAGCAGCTTAGGCAGGGACGGGTGGTATGGCTACACCTTC.

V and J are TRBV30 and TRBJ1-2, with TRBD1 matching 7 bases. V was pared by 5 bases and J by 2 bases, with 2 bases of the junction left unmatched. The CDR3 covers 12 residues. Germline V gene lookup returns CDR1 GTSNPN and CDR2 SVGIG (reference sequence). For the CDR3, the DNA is TGTGCCTGGGGGGACAGAAACTATGGCTACACCTTC. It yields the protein CAWGDRNYGYTF.

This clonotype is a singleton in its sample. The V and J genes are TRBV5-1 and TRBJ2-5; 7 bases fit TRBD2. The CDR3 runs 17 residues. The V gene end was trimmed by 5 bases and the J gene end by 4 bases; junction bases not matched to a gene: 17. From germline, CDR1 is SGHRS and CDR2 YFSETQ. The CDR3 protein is CASRPGLVDLRAETQYF. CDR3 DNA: TGCGCCAGCAGGCCAGGACTAGTGGACTTAAGGGCAGAGACCCAGTACTTC.

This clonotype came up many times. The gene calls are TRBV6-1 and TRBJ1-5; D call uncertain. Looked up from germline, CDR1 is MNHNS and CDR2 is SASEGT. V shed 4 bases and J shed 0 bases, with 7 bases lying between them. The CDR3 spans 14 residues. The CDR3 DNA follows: TGTGCCAGCAGTGCCTCGACTAGCAATCAGCCCCAGCATTTT. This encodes CASSASTSNQPQHF.

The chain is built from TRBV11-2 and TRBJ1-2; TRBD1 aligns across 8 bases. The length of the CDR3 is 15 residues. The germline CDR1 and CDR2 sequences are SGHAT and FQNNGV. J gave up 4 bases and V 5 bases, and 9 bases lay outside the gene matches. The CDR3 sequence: CASSERGTGVYGYTF. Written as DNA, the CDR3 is TGTGCCAGCAGCGAACGGGGGACAGGCGTCTATGGCTACACCTTC.

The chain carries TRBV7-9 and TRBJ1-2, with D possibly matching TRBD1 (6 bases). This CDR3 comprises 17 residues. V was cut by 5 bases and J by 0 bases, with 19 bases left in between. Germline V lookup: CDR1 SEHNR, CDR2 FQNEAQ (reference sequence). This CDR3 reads CASSRYPGGQANYGYTF. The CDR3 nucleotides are TGTGCCAGCAGCCGTTACCCGGGGGGGCAAGCTAACTATGGCTACACCTTC.

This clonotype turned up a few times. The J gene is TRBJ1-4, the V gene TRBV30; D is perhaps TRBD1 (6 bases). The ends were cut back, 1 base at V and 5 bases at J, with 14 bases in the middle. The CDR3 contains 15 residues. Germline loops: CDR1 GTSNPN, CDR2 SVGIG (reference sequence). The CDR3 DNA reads TGTGCCTGGAGTGGCGTAGGACAGCTGAATGAAAAACTGTTTTTT. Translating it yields CAWSGVGQLNEKLFF.

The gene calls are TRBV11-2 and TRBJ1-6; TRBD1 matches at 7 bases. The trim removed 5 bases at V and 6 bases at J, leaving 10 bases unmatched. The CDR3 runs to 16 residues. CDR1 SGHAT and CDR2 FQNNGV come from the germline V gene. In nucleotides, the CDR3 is TGTGCCAGCAGCCTACCGAGGGGGCCTGGTAATTCACCCCTCCACTTT. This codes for CASSLPRGPGNSPLHF.

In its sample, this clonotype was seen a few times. CDR3 sequence reads: CASSYGRYGYTF. The CDR3, as DNA: TGTGCCAGCAGTTACGGCCGCTATGGCTACACCTTC. This chain joins TRBV6-2 or TRBV6-3 and TRBJ1-2; the D is unclear. CDR3 length: 12 residues. Trimming removed 2 bases at V and 4 bases at J, with 5 bases between. Germline assignment: CDR1 MNHEY and CDR2 SVGEGT.

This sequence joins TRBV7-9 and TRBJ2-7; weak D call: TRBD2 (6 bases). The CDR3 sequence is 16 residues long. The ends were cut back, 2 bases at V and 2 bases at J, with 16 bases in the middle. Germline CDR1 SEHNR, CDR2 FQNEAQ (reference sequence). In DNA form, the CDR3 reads TGTGCCAGCAGCTTAACCGGGACGGGGGTCGCCTACGAGCAGTACTTC. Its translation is CASSLTGTGVAYEQYF.

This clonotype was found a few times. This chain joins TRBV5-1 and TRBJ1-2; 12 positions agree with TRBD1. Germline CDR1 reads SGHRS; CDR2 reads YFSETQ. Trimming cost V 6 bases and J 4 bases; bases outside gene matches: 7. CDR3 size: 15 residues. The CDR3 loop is CASNTGTGGVYGYTF. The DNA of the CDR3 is TGCGCCAGCAATACCGGGACAGGGGGCGTCTATGGCTACACCTTC.

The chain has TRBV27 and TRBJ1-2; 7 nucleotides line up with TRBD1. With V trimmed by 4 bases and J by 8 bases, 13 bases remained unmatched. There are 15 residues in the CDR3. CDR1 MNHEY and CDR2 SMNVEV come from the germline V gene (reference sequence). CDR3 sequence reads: CASSSRQGNLGGYTF. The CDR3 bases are TGTGCCAGCAGTTCCAGACAGGGCAACTTGGGCGGCTACACCTTC.

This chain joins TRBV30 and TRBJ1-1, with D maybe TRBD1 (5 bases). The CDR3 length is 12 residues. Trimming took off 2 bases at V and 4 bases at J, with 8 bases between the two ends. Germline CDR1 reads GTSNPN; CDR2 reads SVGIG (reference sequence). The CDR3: CAWSLQVTEAFF. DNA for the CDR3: TGTGCCTGGAGTCTACAGGTCACTGAAGCTTTCTTT. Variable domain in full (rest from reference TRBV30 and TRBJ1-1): SQTIHQWPATLVQPVGSPLSLECTVEGTSNPNLYWYRQAAGRGLQLLFYSVGIGQISSEVPQNLSASRPQDRQFILSSKKLLLSDSGFYLCAWSLQVTEAFFGQGTRLTVV.

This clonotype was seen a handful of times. CDR3 in DNA: TGCAGTGCTTACCCCACAGGGTTACTTAACTATGGCTACACCTTC. Protein sequence: CSAYPTGLLNYGYTF. This sequence joins TRBV20-1 and TRBJ1-2; TRBD1 is a possible D gene (6 bases). Germline lookup yields CDR1 DFQATT and CDR2 SNEGSKA (reference sequence). The CDR3 covers 15 residues. The ends were cut back, 5 bases at V and 1 base at J, with 17 bases in the middle.

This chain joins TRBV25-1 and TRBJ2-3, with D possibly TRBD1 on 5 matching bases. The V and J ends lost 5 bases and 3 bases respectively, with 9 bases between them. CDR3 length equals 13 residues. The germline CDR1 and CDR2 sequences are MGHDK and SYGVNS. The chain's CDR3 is CASSTPGTDTQYF. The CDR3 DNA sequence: TGTGCCAGCAGTACTCCAGGGACAGATACGCAGTATTTT.

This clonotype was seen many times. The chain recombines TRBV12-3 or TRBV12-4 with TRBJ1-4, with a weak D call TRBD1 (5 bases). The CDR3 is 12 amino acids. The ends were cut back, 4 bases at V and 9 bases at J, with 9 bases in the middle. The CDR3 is CASSSDNQKLFF. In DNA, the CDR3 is TGTGCCAGCAGTTCGGACAATCAAAAACTGTTTTTT.

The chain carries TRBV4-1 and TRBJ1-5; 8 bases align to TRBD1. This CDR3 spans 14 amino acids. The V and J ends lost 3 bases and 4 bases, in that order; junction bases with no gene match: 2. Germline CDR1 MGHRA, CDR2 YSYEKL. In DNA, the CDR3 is TGCGCCAGCAGCCATCGACAGGGGAATCAGCCCCAGCATTTT. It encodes CASSHRQGNQPQHF.

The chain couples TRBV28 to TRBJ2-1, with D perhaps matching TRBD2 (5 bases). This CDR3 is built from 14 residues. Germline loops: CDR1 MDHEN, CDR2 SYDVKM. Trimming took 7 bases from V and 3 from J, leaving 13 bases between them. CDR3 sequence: CASTLRENYNEQFF. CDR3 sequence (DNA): TGTGCCAGCACCTTGAGGGAGAACTACAATGAGCAGTTCTTC.